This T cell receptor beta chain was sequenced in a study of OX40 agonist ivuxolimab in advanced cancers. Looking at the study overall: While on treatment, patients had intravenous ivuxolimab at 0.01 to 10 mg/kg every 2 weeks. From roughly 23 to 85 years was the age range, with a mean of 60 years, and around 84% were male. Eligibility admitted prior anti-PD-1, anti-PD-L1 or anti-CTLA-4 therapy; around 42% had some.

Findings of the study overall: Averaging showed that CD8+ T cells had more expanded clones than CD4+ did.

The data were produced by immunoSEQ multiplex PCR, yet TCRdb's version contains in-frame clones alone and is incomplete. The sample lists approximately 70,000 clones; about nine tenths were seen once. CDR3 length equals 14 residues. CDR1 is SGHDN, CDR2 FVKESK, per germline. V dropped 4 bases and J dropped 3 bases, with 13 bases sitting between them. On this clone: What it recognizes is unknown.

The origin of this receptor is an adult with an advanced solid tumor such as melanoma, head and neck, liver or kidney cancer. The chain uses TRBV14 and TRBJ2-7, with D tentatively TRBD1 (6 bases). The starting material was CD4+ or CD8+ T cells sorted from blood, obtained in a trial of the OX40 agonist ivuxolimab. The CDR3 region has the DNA TGTGCCAGCAGCCGTCCCGGGACACTCTACGAGCAGTACTTC. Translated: CASSRPGTLYEQYF.